What follows are 13 T cell receptor beta chains derived from one specimen sequenced in a study of CD8 T cells in ankylosing spondylitis. Their antigens remain unidentified. TCRdb called the 5' RACE reads again in MiXCR, with one record for every CDR3 protein. The profile shows over 700,000 distinct CDR3 sequences, roughly 19% of them singletons. Study findings and constraints: Seemingly distinctive of ankylosing spondylitis blood was a TCR beta motif formed by eight highly homologous variants.

The source material was blood, either unsorted or a sorted T cell fraction (not recorded which). The receptor source for this set is a male donor with ankylosing spondylitis.

This clonotype showed up just a few times. The chain combines TRBV6-5 with TRBJ1-1, with D hard to call. This CDR3 is 15 amino acids long. The V end lost 2 bases, the J end lost 0 bases, and 10 bases lay between the germline ends. The germline gives CDR1 MNHEY, CDR2 SVGAGI. The CDR3 region is CASSYNQVMNTEAFF. Here the CDR3 DNA reads TGTGCCAGCAGTTACAATCAGGTCATGAACACTGAAGCTTTCTTT.

This clonotype turned up a few times. This chain connects TRBV2 to TRBJ1-2; 8 bases fit TRBD1. CDR1 SNHLY and CDR2 FYNNEI come from the germline V gene. This CDR3 comprises 14 residues. Unmatched junction bases numbered 10, after V lost 5 bases and J lost 8 bases. The CDR3 DNA reads as TGTGCCAGCAGTCGGGACAGGTTCTCTGGCGGCTACACCTTC. Translated: CASSRDRFSGGYTF.

This clonotype showed up just a few times. J is TRBJ1-1 and V is TRBV7-9; perhaps TRBD1 as D (6 bases). Trimming removed 5 bases from V and 8 bases from J, with 15 bases in between. The CDR3 consists of 13 residues. Per germline, CDR1 SEHNR and CDR2 FQNEAQ (reference sequence). DNA for the CDR3: TGTGCCAGCAGCGAAAACAAACAGGGAGAAGCTTTCTTT. Protein sequence: CASSENKQGEAFF.

This clonotype was seen many times. The V gene is TRBV20-1, the J gene TRBJ2-1, with a weak D call TRBD2 (5 bases). This CDR3 region has 15 residues. CDR1 is DFQATT, CDR2 SNEGSKA, per germline (reference sequence). The V end lost 6 bases, the J end lost 2 bases, and 17 bases lay between the germline ends. The CDR3 loop is CSARRAGTTYNEQFF. DNA for the CDR3: TGCAGTGCCCGTAGGGCGGGTACTACCTACAATGAGCAGTTCTTC.

At least ten counts were recorded for this clonotype. The J gene is TRBJ1-1, the V gene TRBV7-8; TRBD1 is a possible D gene (5 bases). V was pared by 3 bases and J by 1 base, with 9 bases between. CDR3 size: 14 residues. CDR1 SGHVS and CDR2 FQNEAQ come from the germline V gene. Here the CDR3 reads CASSLGGENTEAFF. CDR3 sequence (DNA): TGTGCCAGCAGCTTGGGGGGGGAGAACACTGAAGCTTTCTTT.

The V and J genes are TRBV20-1 and TRBJ1-2, with D possibly matching TRBD1 (6 bases). The V end lost 6 bases, the J end lost 5 bases, and 13 bases lay between the germline ends. CDR3 length equals 12 residues. Germline V lookup: CDR1 DFQATT, CDR2 SNEGSKA (reference sequence). The CDR3 sequence: CSASAGEYGYTF. The CDR3, as DNA: TGCAGTGCCAGCGCAGGGGAGTATGGCTACACCTTC.

This sequence joins TRBV27 and TRBJ2-3; 7 bases line up with TRBD1. Germline CDR1 reads MNHEY; CDR2 reads SMNVEV (reference sequence). The CDR3 loop spans 16 amino acids. J gave up 0 bases and V 5 bases, and 8 bases lay outside the gene matches. The CDR3 reads CASSIRTGTSTDTQYF. CDR3 nucleotide sequence: TGTGCCAGCAGTATCCGGACAGGCACTAGCACAGATACGCAGTATTTT.

V is TRBV11-2 and J is TRBJ2-3; D gene unclear. Germline V CDR1 and CDR2: SGHAT, FQNNGV. Trimming cost V 4 bases and J 5 bases, with 13 bases left between them. The CDR3 contains 14 residues. The CDR3 DNA is TGTGCCAGCAGCTCCAGGAACGCACGAGATACGCAGTATTTT. Protein: CASSSRNARDTQYF.

This clonotype was detected many times. The chain joins TRBV5-1 to TRBJ2-3; D is unresolved. CDR1 is SGHRS and CDR2 is YFSETQ in the germline V gene. Trimming stripped 2 bases from V and 3 bases from J, with 10 bases between. The CDR3 loop spans 14 amino acids. The CDR3 loop reads CASSLGGDTDTQYF. As DNA, the CDR3 is TGCGCCAGCAGCTTAGGTGGTGATACAGATACGCAGTATTTT.

This rearrangement joins TRBV10-2 to TRBJ1-2; D not certain. CDR3 size: 14 residues. Germline V gene data show CDR1 as WSHSY and CDR2 as SAAADI. Between the trimmed V and J ends, which lost 5 bases and 6 bases, there was a span of 16 bases. CDR3 protein: CASSPSLPGDGYTF. CDR3 DNA: TGCGCCAGCAGTCCCTCCCTGCCCGGGGATGGCTACACCTTC.

This clonotype was seen repeatedly, ten times or more. The chain recombines TRBV29-1 with TRBJ1-1; 8 nucleotides line up with TRBD1. The germline V gene has CDR1 SQVTM and CDR2 ANQGSEA. The CDR3 consists of 14 residues. Germline trimming cut 1 base from V and 5 bases from J; bases unmatched to any gene: 6. The CDR3 region is CSVEGQGSGTEAFF. The CDR3 nucleotides read TGCAGCGTTGAAGGACAGGGGAGTGGTACTGAAGCTTTCTTT.

The gene calls are TRBV19 and TRBJ1-5, with 10 bases identical to TRBD1. CDR3 length: 16 residues. The V and J ends lost 5 bases and 6 bases, in that order; junction bases with no gene match: 10. The germline gives CDR1 LNHDA, CDR2 SQIVND (reference sequence). The CDR3 bases are TGTGCCAGTAGTGCCGGGGACAGGGGAGTCGGTCAGCCCCAGCATTTT. It is translated as CASSAGDRGVGQPQHF.

This clonotype was observed a handful of times. This chain uses TRBV4-1 with TRBJ2-2; D is undetermined. The CDR3 has 16 amino acids. V was trimmed by 0 bases and J by 1 base, leaving 9 bases between them. Germline V gives CDR1 MGHRA, CDR2 YSYEKL. CDR3 nucleotides: TGCGCCAGCAGCCAAGATAGTGAACTGAACACCGGGGAGCTGTTTTTT. Translation: CASSQDSELNTGELFF.